Below are 5 T cell receptor beta chains sequenced from a single sample in a study of T cell repertoires in cytomegalovirus infection. From the reads, TCRdb called clonotypes with MiXCR, one entry per CDR3 protein. This table holds around 210,000 distinct CDR3 sequences, roughly 6.5% found once. Sequencing input: PBMCs. The receptors come from a human donor in good health (CMV status not recorded). Some clones in this sample may be carry-over from other donors' samples.

The sample holds many counts of this clonotype. This chain connects TRBV29-1 to TRBJ2-2; D is uncertain. Per germline, CDR1 SQVTM and CDR2 ANQGSEA. The V gene lost 2 bases and the J gene lost 1 base, with 17 bases spanning the gap. This CDR3 is 17 amino acids long. CDR3: CSVELRRELRNTGELFF. As DNA, the CDR3 is TGCAGCGTTGAACTAAGAAGGGAATTGAGGAACACCGGGGAGCTGTTTTTT.

This clonotype was seen a few times. The CDR3 bases are TGCGCCAGCAGTCGCGGGACAGGGGGAAATAATTCACCCCTCCACTTT. Protein: CASSRGTGGNNSPLHF. The V call is TRBV23-1, the J call TRBJ1-6; 11 positions match TRBD1. Being an ORF, TRBV23-1 has a function that is uncertain. Losses at the gene ends were 4 bases for V and 5 bases for J; bases not matched to a gene: 4. The CDR3 is 16 amino acids.

This clonotype was detected ten times or more. This rearrangement joins TRBV6-5 to TRBJ2-6, with a tentative D call TRBD2 (5 bases). The CDR3 sequence is 19 residues long. The germline V gene has CDR1 MNHEY and CDR2 SVGAGI. Between the trimmed V and J ends, which lost 0 bases and 0 bases, there was a span of 15 bases. The CDR3 nucleotides read TGTGCCAGCAGTTACTCTCCCCCGGGGTTTAGCTCTGGGGCCAACGTCCTGACTTTC. Translated, it gives CASSYSPPGFSSGANVLTF.

This clonotype was seen at least ten times. CDR3 loop: CASREGPGWYF. The DNA for the CDR3 is TGTGCCAGCAGAGAGGGACCCGGATGGTACTTC. V is TRBV28 and J is TRBJ2-7; possibly TRBD1 or TRBD2 for D (5 bases each). V was pared by 6 bases and J by 12 bases, with 15 bases between. CDR1 and CDR2 from the germline V gene are MDHEN and SYDVKM. The CDR3 contains 11 residues.

There are many counts of this clonotype. The gene calls are TRBV7-2 and TRBJ1-1; 9 nucleotides align to TRBD1. The J segment lost 3 bases and the V segment lost 4 bases, leaving 9 bases of the junction unmatched. The CDR3 is 16 residues long. Germline V gene sequence: CDR1 SGHTA, CDR2 FQGNSA. The CDR3 sequence is CASSSWTGDGDTEAFF. The DNA for the CDR3 is TGTGCCAGCAGCTCATGGACAGGGGATGGGGACACTGAAGCTTTCTTT.